A selection of T cell receptor beta chains follows, all from one sample in a study of beta chain features in type 1 diabetes. TCRdb's table, derived via immunoSEQ multiplex PCR, lists solely in-frame clones and lacks some. The data contain roughly 150,000 clones, roughly 8% of them seen just once; the ten biggest clones take up roughly 0.5%. Specimen: central memory CD4+ T cells from blood. The origin of the receptors is a man between 18 and 29 years old with type 1 diabetes. CDR3s include the opening cysteine and the closing phenylalanine or tryptophan. A D gene is named only where the DNA matches it firmly. Clone sizes are given selectively: once, few, many, or a class where the clone is expanded.

j_call	d_call	cdr3_length	clone_size	v_call	cdr3_nt	cdr3_aa
TRBJ1-2	.	15	many	TRBV7-9	TGTGCCAGCAGCTTAGCGGTTCTCGAGGCCGGGGGCTACACCTTC	CASSLAVLEAGGYTF
TRBJ1-3	TRBD1	17	few	TRBV18	TGTGCCAGCTCACCGGGACAGGGGGCAAGTCGTGGAAACACCATATATTTT	CASSPGQGASRGNTIYF
TRBJ1-5	TRBD1	13	.	TRBV18	TGTGCCAGCTCCCCGGACAGGGCTCAGCCCCAGCATTTT	CASSPDRAQPQHF
TRBJ2-1	.	13	.	TRBV5-1	TGCGCCAGCCGTCCCTCTTTTAACAATGAGCAGTTCTTC	CASRPSFNNEQFF
TRBJ1-2	.	14	.	TRBV18	TGTGCCAGCTCACCCGATCCTTCAGGGGTAGGCTACACCTTC	CASSPDPSGVGYTF
TRBJ2-7	TRBD2	15	many	TRBV28	TGTGCCAGCAGACCACCGACTAGCGGGGGGATTGGGCAGTACTTC	CASRPPTSGGIGQYF
TRBJ2-2	TRBD2	17	few	TRBV4-1	TGCGCCAGCAGCCAAGGATGGACTAGCGGGAGTCCCGGGGAGCTGTTTTTT	CASSQGWTSGSPGELFF
TRBJ2-2	TRBD1	15	few	TRBV28	TGTGCCAGCCTAACAGGGGGTATGAACACCGGGGAGCTGTTTTTT	CASLTGGMNTGELFF
TRBJ2-5	TRBD1	15	.	TRBV5-1	TGCGCCAGCAGCCGGACAGGGACGCAGCGAGAGACCCAGTACTTC	CASSRTGTQRETQYF
TRBJ2-2	.	15	.	TRBV28	TGTGCCAGTTCTTATGGAGAGGGTTTCACCGGGGAGCTGTTTTTT	CASSYGEGFTGELFF
TRBJ2-2	TRBD1	15	.	TRBV7-9	TGTGCCAGCAGCCGATACAGGGGGCATGACGGGGAGCTGTTTTTT	CASSRYRGHDGELFF
TRBJ1-3	TRBD1	13	.	TRBV9	TGTGCCAGCTCGACAGGGAACGGAAACACCATATATTTT	CASSTGNGNTIYF
TRBJ1-2	TRBD1	14	.	TRBV28	TGTGCCAGCAGGCGGACAGGGGGTGGCTATGGCTACACCTTC	CASRRTGGGYGYTF
TRBJ2-1	.	14	.	TRBV7-2	TGTGCCAGCAGCTTAGGCGGCTCCTACAATGAGCAGTTCTTC	CASSLGGSYNEQFF
TRBJ1-1	.	16	few	TRBV21-1	TGTGCCAGCAGCAAAGTAGCGCCAGAGGCGTACACTGAAGCTTTCTTT	CASSKVAPEAYTEAFF
TRBJ2-1	.	14	few	TRBV25-1	TGTGCCAGCCCCCCTCGATCGCGGGACCAGGTGGCGTTCTTC	CASPPRSRDQVAFF
TRBJ1-1	TRBD1	17	few	TRBV5-1	TGCGCCAGCAGCTTGATCTTCGGGACAGGGGCGGACACTGAAGCTTTCTTT	CASSLIFGTGADTEAFF